One and the same sample provided the 28 T cell receptor beta chains below, sequenced in a study of CD8+ T cells in alopecia areata. Extraction and reverse transcription of RNA yielded cDNA as the sequencing template. Data came from immunoSEQ multiplex PCR; TCRdb stores just in-frame clones and leaves some out. In the table there are tens of thousands of clones, 55% to 65% of which are singletons. This specimen consisted of CD8+ T cells sorted from blood, obtained at week 0. The receptors originated from a human donor with alopecia areata.

The genes are TRBV13 and TRBJ2-1; D not resolved. Trimming took off 6 bases at V and 2 bases at J, with 8 bases between the two ends. CDR3 length: 13 residues. Germline values: CDR1 PRHDT, CDR2 FYEKMQ (reference sequence). For the CDR3, the DNA is TGTGCCAGCAGAGCTCTTCCCTACAATGAGCAGTTCTTC. This codes for CASRALPYNEQFF.

This clone was counted a single time. The chain recombines TRBV7-3 with TRBJ1-6; D is possibly TRBD1 (6 bases). V lost 4 bases to trimming and J lost 4 bases, with 8 bases between them. Germline assignment: CDR1 SGHTA and CDR2 FQGTGA. The CDR3 has 14 residues. CDR3 residues: CASSSQGYNSPLHF. CDR3 nucleotides: TGTGCCAGCAGCTCACAGGGATATAATTCACCCCTCCACTTT.

The chain has TRBV5-6 and TRBJ1-1, with D uncertain. This CDR3 has 15 residues. The germline V gene has CDR1 SGHDT and CDR2 YYEEEE. V shed 3 bases and J shed 5 bases, with 17 bases lying between them. The CDR3: CASSSGSPGPTEAFF. The CDR3 coding sequence is TGTGCCAGCAGCTCCGGGTCCCCGGGCCCGACTGAAGCTTTCTTT.

The rearrangement uses TRBV4-1 and TRBJ2-3; perhaps TRBD1 as D (6 bases). The CDR3 loop spans 16 amino acids. Trimming removed 4 bases from V and 1 base from J, with 15 bases in between. Per germline, CDR1 MGHRA and CDR2 YSYEKL. CDR3 amino acids: CASSRSAGVGTDTQYF. The CDR3 DNA reads TGCGCCAGCAGCCGGAGCGCAGGGGTTGGCACAGATACGCAGTATTTT.

The chain uses TRBV27 and TRBJ2-7; TRBD2 is a possible D gene (6 bases). The CDR3 sequence is 13 residues long. Germline CDR1 and CDR2: MNHEY and SMNVEV (reference sequence). With 5 bases removed from V and 7 bases from J, the gap between germline ends came to 15 bases. The CDR3 loop reads CASSPGRRFEQYF. The CDR3 DNA reads TGTGCCAGCAGTCCCGGGAGACGATTTGAGCAGTACTTC.

This chain links TRBV2 with TRBJ2-1; D may correspond to TRBD1 or TRBD2 (6 bases each). The CDR3 is 16 residues long. Germline loops: CDR1 SNHLY, CDR2 FYNNEI. Trimming cost V 5 bases and J 4 bases, with 18 bases left between them. The CDR3 is CASSPAQGREYNEQFF. Here the CDR3 DNA reads TGTGCCAGCAGTCCGGCACAGGGTCGGGAGTACAATGAGCAGTTCTTC.

The rearrangement links TRBV6-4 to TRBJ1-1, with a weak D call TRBD1 (5 bases). The CDR3 sequence is 13 residues long. V lost 6 bases to trimming and J lost 0 bases, with 8 bases between them. Per the germline V gene, CDR1 is MRHNA and CDR2 is SNTAGT. The CDR3 DNA sequence: TGTGCCAGCAGCACGGACATGAACACTGAAGCTTTCTTT. It is translated as CASSTDMNTEAFF.

Concerning this clone itself: Other DNA sequences in the sample encode the same CDR3. This chain connects TRBV7-9 to TRBJ2-2, with 8 bases matching TRBD1. This CDR3 has 16 residues. Germline V gives CDR1 SEHNR, CDR2 FQNEAQ (reference sequence). After removal of 5 bases from V and 2 bases from J, the junction contained 7 bases not matched to a gene. CDR3 loop: CASSPPDRANTGELFF. DNA of the CDR3: TGTGCCAGCAGCCCACCGGACAGGGCCAACACCGGGGAGCTGTTTTTT.

This clone was seen a handful of times. V is TRBV2 and J is TRBJ2-5, with 12 nucleotides matching TRBD2. CDR3 length: 14 amino acids. CDR1 is SNHLY and CDR2 is FYNNEI in the germline V gene. V lost 10 bases, J lost 5 bases, and 8 bases stayed unmatched. CDR3 nucleotides: TGTGCCACTCGACTAGCGGGAGTTGTGGAGACCCAGTACTTC. This translates into CATRLAGVVETQYF.

The rearrangement uses TRBV4-3 and TRBJ1-4; perhaps TRBD1 as D (6 bases). This CDR3 has 14 residues. Looked up from germline, CDR1 is LGHNA and CDR2 is YSLEER. V was pared by 0 bases and J by 6 bases, with 8 bases between. The DNA of the CDR3 is TGCGCCAGCAGCCAAGATTCAGGGGATGAAAAACTGTTTTTT. Protein: CASSQDSGDEKLFF.

In this sample, this clone turned up a few times. The chain couples TRBV29-1 to TRBJ2-2; 10 bases align to TRBD2. The CDR3 length is 18 residues. CDR1 is SQVTM, CDR2 ANQGSEA, per germline. Unmatched junction bases numbered 10, after V lost 3 bases and J lost 0 bases. CDR3 sequence: CSVEWSSGSFANTGELFF. The CDR3 DNA reads TGCAGCGTTGAGTGGTCTAGCGGGAGTTTCGCGAACACCGGGGAGCTGTTTTTT.

This rearrangement joins TRBV25-1 to TRBJ1-5, with D uncertain. This CDR3 spans 14 amino acids. Germline CDR1 MGHDK, CDR2 SYGVNS. Trimming took off 3 bases at V and 3 bases at J, with 9 bases between the two ends. The CDR3 region has the DNA TGTGCCAGCAGTGACGTAGGATACAATCAGCCCCAGCATTTT. Its protein is CASSDVGYNQPQHF.

This chain joins TRBV13 and TRBJ2-7, with unresolved D. V shed 4 bases and J shed 0 bases, with 10 bases lying between them. CDR3 length: 14 residues. Germline V gene lookup returns CDR1 PRHDT and CDR2 FYEKMQ (reference sequence). Written as DNA, the CDR3 is TGTGCCAGCAGCTCGCAGGAGAGCTCCTACGAGCAGTACTTC. Translating it yields CASSSQESSYEQYF.

V gene TRBV30 combines with J gene TRBJ2-5, with 9 bases fitting TRBD1. There are 14 residues in the CDR3. Germline loops: CDR1 GTSNPN, CDR2 SVGIG (reference sequence). V lost 4 bases, J lost 1 base, and 4 bases stayed unmatched. In nucleotides, the CDR3 is TGTGCCTGGACATCGACAGGGGGCCAAGAGACCCAGTACTTC. Translation gives CAWTSTGGQETQYF.

The genes are TRBV7-9 and TRBJ1-1, with TRBD1 as a possible D gene (6 bases). The CDR3 consists of 13 residues. Trimming left V 6 bases short and J 1 base short, with 9 bases between. Germline-derived CDR1 and CDR2 are SEHNR and FQNEAQ (reference sequence). The CDR3 DNA follows: TGTGCCAGCAGGGGAGGGGGGAACACTGAAGCTTTCTTT. Its translation is CASRGGGNTEAFF.

This clone was seen only a few times. This chain connects TRBV29-1 to TRBJ2-2; D is unresolved. CDR3 size: 12 residues. V was shortened by 6 bases and J by 4 bases, with 9 bases between the two germline ends. CDR1 is SQVTM, CDR2 ANQGSEA, per germline. The CDR3 reads CSVNNPTGELFF. CDR3 nucleotide sequence: TGCAGCGTCAACAATCCCACCGGGGAGCTGTTTTTT.

The chain links TRBV30 to TRBJ1-5, with D unresolved. V dropped 2 bases and J dropped 3 bases, with 8 bases sitting between them. The length of the CDR3 is 13 residues. The germline CDR1 and CDR2 sequences are GTSNPN and SVGIG (reference sequence). The CDR3 region is CAWSLSNNQPQHF. The CDR3 bases are TGTGCCTGGAGTCTCAGCAACAATCAGCCCCAGCATTTT.

V and J are TRBV5-6 and TRBJ2-7; perhaps TRBD1 as D (5 bases). CDR1 is SGHDT and CDR2 is YYEEEE in the germline V gene. This CDR3 is built from 14 residues. V dropped 4 bases and J dropped 1 base, with 12 bases sitting between them. The CDR3 nucleotides read TGTGCCAGCAGCCAAGGACATCCATCCTACGAGCAGTACTTC. It is translated as CASSQGHPSYEQYF.

The V call is TRBV5-1, the J call TRBJ1-4, with a tentative D call TRBD1 (5 bases). The CDR3 extends over 14 amino acids. Trimming shortened V by 4 bases and J by 2 bases, and 9 bases separated the two germline ends. Germline CDR1 SGHRS, CDR2 YFSETQ. CDR3 in amino acids: CASSPRDTNEKLFF. As DNA, the CDR3 is TGCGCCAGCAGCCCCCGGGACACTAATGAAAAACTGTTTTTT.

This clone has a handful of counts. The chain links TRBV7-2 to TRBJ2-7; possible D gene TRBD1, 5 bases. The CDR3 is 13 residues long. From germline, CDR1 is SGHTA and CDR2 FQGNSA. V was cut by 1 base and J by 6 bases, with 10 bases left in between. The CDR3 loop is CASSLVVGPEQYF. The DNA of the CDR3 is TGTGCCAGCAGCTTAGTGGTGGGGCCCGAGCAGTACTTC.

Details on this clone: At the DNA level, this CDR3 is encoded by other sequences in the same sample as well. V and J are TRBV9 and TRBJ2-7; D call uncertain. The CDR3 is 12 amino acids. CDR1 and CDR2 from the germline V gene are SGDLS and YYNGEE. The V end was cut by 0 bases, the J end by 5 bases, with 6 bases between. Here the CDR3 reads CASSVEGHEQYF. The CDR3 DNA sequence: TGTGCCAGCAGCGTAGAGGGCCACGAGCAGTACTTC.

This clone showed up just a few times. The J gene is TRBJ2-7, the V gene TRBV4-1; 7 positions match TRBD1. The length of the CDR3 is 16 residues. From germline, CDR1 is MGHRA and CDR2 YSYEKL. Trimming at V came to 3 bases and at J to 2 bases, leaving 10 bases not matched to a gene. The CDR3 nucleotides are TGCGCCAGCAGCCACTCGGGACAGTTTAAAACCTACGAGCAGTACTTC. As protein: CASSHSGQFKTYEQYF.

This rearrangement joins TRBV7-9 to TRBJ1-2; 8 nucleotides align to TRBD1. The CDR3 has 16 amino acids. V shed 5 bases and J 5 bases; nucleotides not matched to a gene: 13. Germline-derived CDR1 and CDR2 are SEHNR and FQNEAQ (reference sequence). The DNA for the CDR3 is TGTGCCAGCAGCCCGGCCCTCCAGGGGGCGCGTTATGGCTACACCTTC. The encoded protein is CASSPALQGARYGYTF.

The V call is TRBV29-1, the J call TRBJ2-4; 10 bases map to TRBD1. The CDR3 is 15 residues long. J was trimmed by 8 bases and V by 4 bases; bases with no gene match: 11. The V gene's germline CDR1 is SQVTM and CDR2 ANQGSEA. The DNA of the CDR3 is TGCAGCGTTGGGACGACAGGGGGCCTTCGACACATTCAGTACTTC. Its protein is CSVGTTGGLRHIQYF.

The rearrangement links TRBV7-9 to TRBJ1-1; D uncertain. Trimming stripped 2 bases from V and 5 bases from J, with 6 bases between. CDR3 length: 12 amino acids. Germline CDR1 SEHNR, CDR2 FQNEAQ (reference sequence). CDR3 residues: CASSLKATEAFF. The DNA for the CDR3 is TGTGCCAGCAGCTTAAAGGCGACTGAAGCTTTCTTT.

Concerning this clone: Additional DNA sequences in this sample encode the identical CDR3. The DNA for the CDR3 is TGTGCCAGCAGTTTGGGTTCGAACTATGGCTACACCTTC. Protein sequence: CASSLGSNYGYTF. The rearrangement links TRBV27 to TRBJ1-2; D gene ambiguous. Germline CDR1 is MNHEY and CDR2 is SMNVEV (reference sequence). V lost 3 bases to trimming and J lost 2 bases, with 7 bases between them. There are 13 residues in the CDR3.

CDR3 amino acids: CASSATSGRAHEQFF. The CDR3 coding sequence is TGTGCCAGCAGCGCAACTAGCGGGAGGGCCCATGAGCAGTTCTTC. The chain combines TRBV9 with TRBJ2-1; 13 nucleotides match TRBD2. Germline V gene data show CDR1 as SGDLS and CDR2 as YYNGEE. CDR3 size: 15 residues. With 3 bases clipped from V and 8 bases from J, the junction kept 5 bases outside the gene matches.

This clone has just one count. The chain employs TRBV25-1 and TRBJ2-5; 7 nucleotides agree with TRBD1. Germline-derived CDR1 and CDR2 are MGHDK and SYGVNS. This CDR3 is built from 15 residues. V was pared by 2 bases and J by 1 base, with 4 bases of the junction left unmatched. The CDR3 nucleotides read TGTGCCAGCAGTGAACGGACAGGTGGCCAAGAGACCCAGTACTTC. Translating gives CASSERTGGQETQYF.